This T cell receptor (beta chain) was obtained from a study of T cell changes during pregnancy in multiple sclerosis (dated by TCRdb to 2018 to 2020). For context, the study as a whole: In women with multiple sclerosis, the researchers looked at how the T cell repertoire shifted as pregnancy progressed.

This clone was counted between two and nine times. No antigen is known for it. Base qualities were left out, and no much larger clone turns up one base away. Counted from cysteine to phenylalanine, this CDR3 has 12 amino acids. Of all the DNA, just the CDR3 is kept, 36 bases in frame from base 1. V drops 4 bases and J drops 1 base, leaving 7 bases in between. The germline V gene gives CDR1 as SQVTM and CDR2 as ANQGSEA. Libraries were built with the immunoSEQ multiplex PCR assay. TCRdb stores this immuneACCESS table with in-frame sequences only. Part of the clones is absent; in the studies checked, under half of the shortfall reflects unresolved V genes, and no reason is known for the rest. The sample contains some 90,000 clones, more than 90% of them found a single time. Clones ranked in the top ten supply 1.5% to 1.9% of the sample.

This chain joins TRBV29-1 to TRBJ1-1; confidence is insufficient to name the D gene. The sample in question was peripheral blood, obtained in the first trimester of pregnancy. This TCR came from a female donor with multiple sclerosis, enrolled in a pregnancy study. The CDR3 amino acid sequence is: CSVASSNTEAFF. Here is the DNA: TGCAGCGTTGCTTCTTCGAACACTGAAGCTTTCTTT. The full variable domain, completed from the reference TRBV29-1 and TRBJ1-1 proteins outside the CDR3, reads SAVISQKPSRDICQRGTSLTIQCQVDSQVTMMFWYRQQPGQSLTLIATANQGSEATYESGFVIDKFPISRPNLTFSTLTVSNMSPEDSSIYLCSVASSNTEAFFGQGTRLTVV.